Described below is a single TCR beta chain sequence and its context. The CDR3 is 15 residues long. Per the germline V gene, CDR1 is ENHRY and CDR2 is SYGVKD. Losses at the gene ends were 9 bases for V and 0 bases for J; bases not matched to a gene: 9. The sample belongs to a study of shared clonotypes between healthy human individuals. About the research overall: Each donor's CD4 naive and CD4 memory cells filled three plates apiece, CD8 naive two, and CD8 memory one.

The assay used deep level. Repertoires were generated with immunoSEQ multiplex PCR, while TCRdb's copy carries only in-frame clones and drops some. The sample holds about 2 million clones, 95% seen once. A CD45RA+ naive subset and a CD45RA-negative memory subset were split from CD4+ cells. V and J are TRBV10-3 and TRBJ2-3; 7 bases are a match to TRBD1. The sequenced material came from naive CD4+ T cells sorted from blood. This sample's subset: CD45RA+ positively selected. The receptor comes from a young man in good health. The CDR3 DNA sequence: TGTGCCATTCAAGGGACAGTGACTAGCACAGATACGCAGTATTTT. Its protein product is CAIQGTVTSTDTQYF.